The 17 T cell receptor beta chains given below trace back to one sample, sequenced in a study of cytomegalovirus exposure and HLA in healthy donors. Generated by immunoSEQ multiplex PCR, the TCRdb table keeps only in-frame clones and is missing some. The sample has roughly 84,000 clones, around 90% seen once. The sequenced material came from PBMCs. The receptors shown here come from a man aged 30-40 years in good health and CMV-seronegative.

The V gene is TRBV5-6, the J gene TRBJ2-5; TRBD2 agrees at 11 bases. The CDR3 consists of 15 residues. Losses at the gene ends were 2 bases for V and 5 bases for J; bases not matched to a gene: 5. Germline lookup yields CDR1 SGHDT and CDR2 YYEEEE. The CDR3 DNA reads TGTGCCAGCAGCTTTCCACGGACTAGCGGGGAGACCCAGTACTTC. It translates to CASSFPRTSGETQYF.

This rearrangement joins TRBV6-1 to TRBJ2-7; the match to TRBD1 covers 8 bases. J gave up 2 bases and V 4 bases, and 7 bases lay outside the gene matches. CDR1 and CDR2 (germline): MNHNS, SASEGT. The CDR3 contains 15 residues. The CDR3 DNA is TGTGCCAGCAGTGGACAGGGGTCCGTTCCCTACGAGCAGTACTTC. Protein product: CASSGQGSVPYEQYF.

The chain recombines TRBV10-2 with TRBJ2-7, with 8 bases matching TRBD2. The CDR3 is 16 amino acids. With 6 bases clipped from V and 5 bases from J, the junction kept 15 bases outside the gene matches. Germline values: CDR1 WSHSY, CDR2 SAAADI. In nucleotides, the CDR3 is TGCGCCAGCAGACTACAGCCCCCCGGTAGCGGGGACGAGCAGTACTTC. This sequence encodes CASRLQPPGSGDEQYF.

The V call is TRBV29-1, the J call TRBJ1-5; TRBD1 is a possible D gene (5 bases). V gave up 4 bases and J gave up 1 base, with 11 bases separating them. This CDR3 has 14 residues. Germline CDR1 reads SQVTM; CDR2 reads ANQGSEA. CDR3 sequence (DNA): TGCAGCGTTGTTTCGGGGGGGAGCAATCAGCCCCAGCATTTT. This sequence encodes CSVVSGGSNQPQHF.

This CDR3 reads CASSLSWQGSLYEQYF. The CDR3 nucleotides read TGTGCCAGCAGTTTATCGTGGCAGGGGAGCCTCTACGAGCAGTACTTC. The rearrangement links TRBV27 to TRBJ2-7, with D tentatively TRBD1 (6 bases). V was trimmed by 0 bases and J by 3 bases, leaving 15 bases between them. The germline V gene encodes CDR1 MNHEY and CDR2 SMNVEV (reference sequence). This CDR3 is 16 amino acids long.

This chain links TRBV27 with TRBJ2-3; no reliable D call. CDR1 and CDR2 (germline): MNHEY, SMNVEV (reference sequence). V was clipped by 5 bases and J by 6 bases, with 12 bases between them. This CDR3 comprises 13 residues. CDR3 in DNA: TGTGCCAGCAGTCCCCGTTCCCGGGATACGCAGTATTTT. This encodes CASSPRSRDTQYF.

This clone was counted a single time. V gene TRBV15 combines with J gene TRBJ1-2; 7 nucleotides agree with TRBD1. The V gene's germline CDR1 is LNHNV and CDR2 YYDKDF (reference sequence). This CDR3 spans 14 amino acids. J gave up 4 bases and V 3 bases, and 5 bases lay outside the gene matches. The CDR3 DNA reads TGTGCCACCAGCAGGGCCCGGGACAGCTATGGCTACACCTTC. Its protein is CATSRARDSYGYTF.

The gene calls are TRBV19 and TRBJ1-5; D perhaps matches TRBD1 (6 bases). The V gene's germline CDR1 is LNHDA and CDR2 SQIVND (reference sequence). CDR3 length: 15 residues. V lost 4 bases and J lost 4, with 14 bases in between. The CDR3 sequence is CASSKTGTVNQPQHF. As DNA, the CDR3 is TGTGCCAGTAGTAAAACAGGGACCGTAAATCAGCCCCAGCATTTT.

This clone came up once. CDR3 region: CASSRTGTSGGALETQYF. CDR3 nucleotide sequence: TGTGCCAGCAGCCGAACCGGGACTAGCGGGGGGGCCTTGGAGACCCAGTACTTC. The V gene is TRBV13, the J gene TRBJ2-5; 16 nucleotides match TRBD2. The CDR3 length is 18 residues. Germline V gene data show CDR1 as PRHDT and CDR2 as FYEKMQ (reference sequence). Trimming took 5 bases from V and 5 from J; bases not matched to a gene: 11.

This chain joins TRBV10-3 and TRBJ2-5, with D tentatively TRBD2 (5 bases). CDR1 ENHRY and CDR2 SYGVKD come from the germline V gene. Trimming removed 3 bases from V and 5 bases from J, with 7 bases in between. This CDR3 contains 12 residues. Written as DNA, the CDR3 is TGTGCCATCAGTGACGGAGGCGAGACCCAGTACTTC. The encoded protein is CAISDGGETQYF.

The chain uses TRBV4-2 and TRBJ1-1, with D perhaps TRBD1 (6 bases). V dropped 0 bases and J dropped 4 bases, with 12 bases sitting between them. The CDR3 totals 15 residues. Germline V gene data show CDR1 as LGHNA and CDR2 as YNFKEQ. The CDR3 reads CASSQERGLGTEAFF. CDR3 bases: TGTGCCAGCAGCCAAGAGCGGGGGCTAGGCACTGAAGCTTTCTTT.

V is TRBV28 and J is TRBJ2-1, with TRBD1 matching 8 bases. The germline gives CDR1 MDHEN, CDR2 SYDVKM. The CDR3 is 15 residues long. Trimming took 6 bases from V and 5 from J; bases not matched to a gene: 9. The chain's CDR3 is CASSPTTGADNEQFF. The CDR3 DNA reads TGTGCCAGCAGCCCAACGACAGGGGCCGACAATGAGCAGTTCTTC.

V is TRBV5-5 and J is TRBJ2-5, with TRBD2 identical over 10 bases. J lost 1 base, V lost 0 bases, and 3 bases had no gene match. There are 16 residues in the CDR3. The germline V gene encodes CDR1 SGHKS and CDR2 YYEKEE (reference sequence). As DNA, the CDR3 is TGTGCCAGCAGCTTGGTCCTAGCGGGGGCCCAAGAGACCCAGTACTTC. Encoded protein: CASSLVLAGAQETQYF.

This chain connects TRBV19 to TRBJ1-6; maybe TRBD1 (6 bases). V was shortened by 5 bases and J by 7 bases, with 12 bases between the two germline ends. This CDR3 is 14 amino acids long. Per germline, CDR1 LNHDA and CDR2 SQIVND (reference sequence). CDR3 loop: CASSPGQHNSPLHF. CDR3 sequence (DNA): TGTGCCAGTAGTCCGGGACAACACAATTCACCCCTCCACTTT.

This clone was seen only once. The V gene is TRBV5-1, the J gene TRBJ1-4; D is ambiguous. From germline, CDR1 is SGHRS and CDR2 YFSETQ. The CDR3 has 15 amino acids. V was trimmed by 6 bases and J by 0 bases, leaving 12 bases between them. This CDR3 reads CASNPRGATNEKLFF. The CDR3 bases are TGCGCCAGCAACCCGCGAGGTGCAACTAATGAAAAACTGTTTTTT.

The CDR3 nucleotides are TGTGCCAGCAGTGAACGAGAGACCCAGTACTTC. Translated: CASSERETQYF. The gene calls are TRBV6-1 and TRBJ2-5; D is uncertain. Germline loops: CDR1 MNHNS, CDR2 SASEGT. The CDR3 is 11 amino acids. V dropped 2 bases and J dropped 4 bases, with 2 bases sitting between them.

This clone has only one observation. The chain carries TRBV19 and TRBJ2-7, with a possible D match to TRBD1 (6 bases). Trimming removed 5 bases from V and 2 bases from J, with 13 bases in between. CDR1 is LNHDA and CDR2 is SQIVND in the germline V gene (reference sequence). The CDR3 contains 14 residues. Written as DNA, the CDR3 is TGTGCCAGTAGTGCCCAGGACAGAGCCTACGAGCAGTACTTC. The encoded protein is CASSAQDRAYEQYF. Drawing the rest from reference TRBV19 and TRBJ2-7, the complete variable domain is DGGITQSPKYLFRKEGQNVTLSCEQNLNHDAMYWYRQDPGQGLRLIYYSQIVNDFQKGDIAEGYSVSREKKESFPLTVTSAQKNPTAFYLCASSAQDRAYEQYFGPGTRLTVT.